This T cell receptor (beta chain) was identified in a study of T cells after yellow fever vaccination. 5'RACE template switching added a universal primer site and UMIs to TCR cDNA. TCRdb redid the calling of the 5' RACE reads with MiXCR, one entry per CDR3 protein. The sample holds approximately 140,000 distinct CDR3 sequences, 7.7% seen once. This clonotype was seen many times. V was pared by 3 bases and J by 2 bases, with 12 bases between. Looked up from germline, CDR1 is SEHNR and CDR2 is FQNEAQ (reference sequence). This CDR3 contains 15 residues. The sequence derives from a man aged 25-40 years who received the YFV17D yellow fever vaccine. The V call is TRBV7-9, the J call TRBJ2-3; possibly TRBD2 for D (5 bases). Sample: CD4+ T cells sorted from PBMCs, taken 5 days after the yellow fever booster vaccination. The CDR3 spells CASSFGLPLTDTQYF. CDR3 in DNA: TGTGCCAGCAGCTTCGGACTCCCACTCACAGATACGCAGTATTTT.